These T cell receptor beta chains were read from a single sample in a study of shared T cell receptors in the human thymus. The protocol was immunoSEQ multiplex PCR, while the TCRdb copy is restricted to in-frame clones and leaves out a portion. The sample shows some 700,000 clones, approximately 87% of them seen only once. The sample was also reused in another study, on human thymus T cells.

Sequenced material: thymocytes. These receptors were taken from a boy under three years old with a congenital heart defect. Each CDR3 is given without its conserved first and last residue.

v_gene: TRBV5-4; len: 12; CDR3aa: ASRERVGEVEQY
v_gene: TRBV27; len: 14; CDR3aa: ASSGPGLAGYNEQF
v_gene: TRBV5-5; len: 12; CDR3aa: ASSRGQGHEKLF
v_gene: TRBV6-4; len: 14; CDR3aa: ASSSGTSGTCGELF
v_gene: TRBV10-3; len: 13; CDR3aa: AISAGSSGPNEQF
v_gene: TRBV6-5; len: 12; CDR3aa: ASSYTGGVYEQY
v_gene: TRBV25-1; len: 15; CDR3aa: ASTGTSGSLDYGEQF
v_gene: TRBV14; len: 14; CDR3aa: ASSHLDFMNTGELF
v_gene: TRBV7-2; len: 14; CDR3aa: ASTNGASGPRYEQY
v_gene: TRBV2; len: 12; CDR3aa: ASSDGQGNEKLF
v_gene: TRBV5-4; len: 15; CDR3aa: ASSLVDRPIFTDTQY
v_gene: TRBV7-9; len: 11; CDR3aa: ASSPREAGGYT
v_gene: TRBV5-1; len: 16; CDR3aa: ASSLANPLAGLRNEQF
v_gene: TRBV19; len: 11; CDR3aa: ASSQGQIYGYT
v_gene: TRBV4-2; len: 15; CDR3aa: ASSRQTSGSTTDTQY
v_gene: TRBV10-1; len: 13; CDR3aa: ASSESTEWNTEAF
v_gene: TRBV29-1; len: 16; CDR3aa: SVLNGTSDLRTLKEQF
v_gene: TRBV14; len: 11; CDR3aa: ASSQSPGYEQY
v_gene: TRBV27; len: 13; CDR3aa: ASSAGRTTYNEQF
v_gene: TRBV4-1; len: 16; CDR3aa: ASSQDTLGRISSYEQY
v_gene: TRBV27; len: 9; CDR3aa: ASSTGGEQF
v_gene: TRBV5-1; len: 13; CDR3aa: ASSCEQGGGPEAF
v_gene: TRBV5-5; len: 16; CDR3aa: ASSPPERESLSTDTQY
v_gene: TRBV10-2; len: 11; CDR3aa: ASSARAKYEQY
v_gene: TRBV27; len: 17; CDR3aa: ASSGYRDRGLGPSYEQY
v_gene: TRBV7-9; len: 16; CDR3aa: ASSPRLAGIFSSYEQY
v_gene: TRBV10-1; len: 12; CDR3aa: ASSEGAGGYEQY
v_gene: TRBV11-3; len: 12; CDR3aa: ASTTIEAGNTIY
v_gene: TRBV6-5; len: 13; CDR3aa: ASRIEAGGYYEQY
v_gene: TRBV2; len: 13; CDR3aa: ASSEGQGDSYEQY
v_gene: TRBV30; len: 13; CDR3aa: AWIPRDSSGNTIY
v_gene: TRBV12-5; len: 17; CDR3aa: ASGSTRPGQGPKNEKLF
v_gene: TRBV27; len: 15; CDR3aa: ASRCVSGVTNTGELF
v_gene: TRBV20-1; len: 8; CDR3aa: SALRNEQF
v_gene: TRBV5-1; len: 13; CDR3aa: ASRRGLNSNQPQH
v_gene: TRBV30; len: 13; CDR3aa: AWSHRAGAYNEQF
v_gene: TRBV18; len: 14; CDR3aa: ASSPGRLAATYEQY
v_gene: TRBV5-6; len: 11; CDR3aa: ASSFTGDNEQF
v_gene: TRBV7-8; len: 15; CDR3aa: ASSLDVGGQGTDTQY
v_gene: TRBV6-4; len: 12; CDR3aa: ASSTAGGWETQY
v_gene: TRBV25-1; len: 13; CDR3aa: ASSVTRTKIETQY
v_gene: TRBV6-5; len: 14; CDR3aa: ASSYREWDSHREQY
v_gene: TRBV10-3; len: 13; CDR3aa: AISEYARESYGYT
v_gene: TRBV5-6; len: 15; CDR3aa: ASSLGRVESPPYEQY
v_gene: TRBV28; len: 12; CDR3aa: ASSLRTGNHEQF
v_gene: TRBV2; len: 12; CDR3aa: ASSGQKPTDTQY
v_gene: TRBV6-1; len: 14; CDR3aa: ASSEGTGSSGQPQH
v_gene: TRBV29-1; len: 14; CDR3aa: SVGRTSGRWTDTQY
v_gene: TRBV6-6; len: 14; CDR3aa: ASSYSSQDSNQPQH
v_gene: TRBV19; len: 16; CDR3aa: ASSIQPGQGRGNQPQH
v_gene: TRBV6-4; len: 11; CDR3aa: ASSDSTGTSMF
v_gene: TRBV4-3; len: 16; CDR3aa: ASSQELAGGPGSYEQY